The 31 T cell receptor beta chains in this list originate from one sample, sequenced in a study of T cell clonality in common variable immunodeficiency (dated by TCRdb to between 2015 and 2017). The library was built by means of the immunoSEQ multiplex PCR assay. Sourced from immuneACCESS, this table was stored by TCRdb with only in-frame sequences that have V and J called. A share of the clones is absent; for the studies checked, an unresolved V gene accounts for under half, and the remainder has no known explanation. The table gives 30,000 to 45,000 clones for this sample, with none occurring only once. 2.5% to 3% of the sample is taken by the ten largest. Sequences were obtained from peripheral blood mononuclear cells. Receptor source: a person aged 18-70 years in good health.

This clone has at least ten counts. Read sequence stops 3 residues before the CDR3 end, and the germline J gene provides the missing end. The V call is TRBV18, the J call TRBJ2-6; D call uncertain. In germline, CDR1 is KGHSH, CDR2 LQKENI. This CDR3 spans 17 amino acids. Trimming left V 4 bases short and J 4 bases short, with 17 bases between. The CDR3 here is CASSLNSPMYGANVLTF. Incomplete CDR3 DNA: TGTGCCAGCTCACTTAACAGCCCTATGTACGGGGCCAACGTC.

This clone was seen at least ten times. The read ends 3 residues shy of where the CDR3 ends; the end is completed using the germline J gene. The chain combines TRBV29-1 with TRBJ2-5, with D possibly matching TRBD1 (5 bases). CDR3 length: 15 residues. V lost 7 bases to trimming and J lost 2 bases, with 20 bases between them. The germline V gene encodes CDR1 SQVTM and CDR2 ANQGSEA. CDR3 sequence: CSAGHTRKGQETQYF. Incomplete CDR3 DNA: TGCAGCGCCGGACATACCCGAAAGGGTCAAGAGACC.

This clone came up a few times. The read ends 3 residues before the CDR3 terminus; that terminus is restored from the germline J gene. The chain has TRBV20-1 and TRBJ2-7; 9 nucleotides align to TRBD1. Germline trimming cut 6 bases from V and 6 bases from J; bases unmatched to any gene: 9. Germline V lookup: CDR1 DFQATT, CDR2 SNEGSKA (reference sequence). The CDR3 extends over 13 amino acids. CDR3 residues: CSARTGVVFEQYF. The DNA read from the CDR3 is TGCAGTGCCCGGACAGGGGTAGTGTTCGAG.

This clone was seen a few times. The DNA ends 3 residues before the CDR3 does, and the rest of the CDR3 is filled in from the germline J gene. The chain has TRBV7-8 and TRBJ2-7; D might be TRBD1 (5 bases). The CDR3 contains 16 residues. The germline V gene has CDR1 SGHVS and CDR2 FQNEAQ. V lost 3 bases to trimming and J lost 6 bases, with 21 bases between them. The CDR3 sequence: CASSLALIGASSEQYF. The CDR3 DNA, read in part, is TGTGCCAGCAGCTTGGCCTTGATAGGGGCTTCTAGCGAG.

This clone was counted many times. CDR3 bases read: TGTGCCAGCAGTGAAGTCCAAAGGGGCACAGATACG. This encodes CASSEVQRGTDT. The full CDR3 is CASSEVQRGTDTQYF. The J gene is TRBJ2-3, the V gene TRBV6-1, with unresolved D. From the germline J gene comes the end of the CDR3, since the read stops 3 residues before it. CDR3 length: 15 amino acids. Germline V gene lookup returns CDR1 MNHNS and CDR2 SASEGT. V was clipped by 1 base and J by 1 base, with 9 bases between them.

This clone was recorded many times. The CDR3 loop reads CASSNYSNQPQHF. The CDR3 bases that were read are TGTGCCAGCAGCAATTATAGCAATCAGCCC. The rearrangement links TRBV7-9 to TRBJ1-5; D is unresolved. The CDR3 goes on 3 residues after the read ends, and that part is filled in from the germline J gene. The V gene's germline CDR1 is SEHNR and CDR2 FQNEAQ (reference sequence). V shed 5 bases and J shed 0 bases, with 5 bases lying between them. The CDR3 loop spans 13 amino acids.

As to this clone: The read halts 3 residues ahead of the CDR3 end, with the missing end drawn from the germline J gene. The rearrangement joins TRBV18 to TRBJ2-5; 7 bases are shared with TRBD1. The CDR3 contains 15 residues. V trimming: 3 bases; J trimming: 4 bases; junction bases outside the gene matches: 8. CDR1 is KGHSH and CDR2 is LQKENI in the germline V gene. The sequenced CDR3 bases are TGTGCCAGCTCACCGGTTTACAGGGGCGCAGAGACC. It encodes CASSPVYRGAET. The entire CDR3 protein is CASSPVYRGAETQYF. The complete variable domain, with remaining parts taken from reference TRBV18 and TRBJ2-5, reads NAGVMQNPRHLVRRRGQEARLRCSPMKGHSHVYWYRQLPEEGLKFMVYLQKENIIDESGMPKERFSAEFPKEGPSILRIQQVVRGDSAAYFCASSPVYRGAETQYFGPGTRLLVL.

Worth noting for this clone: The observed sequence ends 3 residues before the CDR3 terminus, with the missing tail filled in from the germline J gene. The chain links TRBV30 to TRBJ2-7; no definite D call. The length of the CDR3 is 11 residues. Between the trimmed V and J ends, which lost 3 bases and 4 bases, there was a span of 7 bases. CDR1 is GTSNPN and CDR2 is SVGIG in the germline V gene (reference sequence). The CDR3 DNA, read in part, is TGTGCCTGGAGAGCTTTTTACGAG. As protein: CAWRAFYE. The CDR3, in full, reads CAWRAFYEQYF.

This clone was detected ten times or more. From the germline J gene comes the end of the CDR3, since the read stops 3 residues before it. V usage is TRBV20-1 and J usage is TRBJ2-7; 12 bases line up with TRBD2. V dropped 6 bases and J dropped 3; count of bases not matched to a gene: 3. This CDR3 region has 13 residues. Germline V gives CDR1 DFQATT, CDR2 SNEGSKA (reference sequence). The DNA read from the CDR3 is TGCAGTGCCCTAGCGGGAGGGGTCTACGAG. Translating gives CSALAGGVYE. The full CDR3 reads CSALAGGVYEQYF.

With regard to this clone: The read finishes 3 residues shy of the CDR3 end, and the germline J gene is used to complete it. The J gene is TRBJ1-5, the V gene TRBV19; D is uncertain. The CDR3 loop spans 14 amino acids. Germline assignment: CDR1 LNHDA and CDR2 SQIVND (reference sequence). V lost 5 bases, J lost 0 bases, and 8 bases lay in between. The CDR3 is CASSPFFSNQPQHF. The part of the CDR3 DNA that was read is TGTGCCAGTAGTCCGTTCTTTAGCAATCAGCCC.

This clone was picked up many times. The CDR3 extends 3 residues past the end of the read, so its final part is completed from the germline J gene. The rearrangement links TRBV5-4 to TRBJ2-3; D is uncertain. The germline CDR1 and CDR2 sequences are SGHNT and YYREEE (reference sequence). V lost 4 bases, J lost 4 bases, and 10 bases lay in between. The CDR3 length is 13 residues. The DNA read from the CDR3 is TGTGCCAGCAGCGCGAGAGTTGCAGATACG. It encodes CASSARVADT. The CDR3, in full, reads CASSARVADTQYF.

This clone was seen ten or more times. The read gets to within 3 residues of the CDR3 end, and the germline J gene fills in the rest. This chain connects TRBV19 to TRBJ2-7; 7 bases map to TRBD1. CDR1 and CDR2 from the germline V gene are LNHDA and SQIVND (reference sequence). The CDR3 is 15 amino acids. Trimming cost V 4 bases and J 6 bases; bases outside gene matches: 12. The CDR3 here is CASSKYRGDLREQYF. The CDR3 bases that were read are TGTGCCAGTAGTAAATACAGGGGTGACTTGCGCGAG.

This clone was counted ten times or more. The sequence runs out 3 residues before the end of the CDR3; the remainder is reconstructed from the germline J gene. V usage is TRBV5-1 and J usage is TRBJ2-2, with D possibly TRBD1 on 5 matching bases. The germline gives CDR1 SGHRS, CDR2 YFSETQ. V lost 5 bases and J 6 bases, leaving 14 bases between the germline ends. This CDR3 has 14 residues. The CDR3 region is CASSTPGLAGELFF. The CDR3 bases that were read are TGCGCCAGCAGTACCCCAGGGTTAGCCGGGGAG.

This clone was picked up many times. The read terminates 3 residues ahead of where the CDR3 ends, so the germline J gene completes it. This sequence joins TRBV7-2 and TRBJ1-1; D ambiguous. Germline lookup yields CDR1 SGHTA and CDR2 FQGNSA. There are 12 residues in the CDR3. CDR3 protein: CASSYYLEEAFF. The sequenced part of the CDR3 DNA is TGTGCCAGCAGCTACTACCTAGAAGAA. Looking up the rest from reference TRBV7-2 and TRBJ1-1 gives the full variable domain: GAGVSQSPSNKVTEKGKDVELRCDPISGHTALYWYRQSLGQGLEFLIYFQGNSAPDKSGLPSDRFSAERTGGSVSTLTIQRTQQEDSAVYLCASSYYLEEAFFGQGTRLTVV.

The sample holds many counts of this clone. The CDR3 region is CAIIEGHSYNEQFF. CDR3 DNA, as far as it was read: TGTGCCATAATCGAGGGACATTCCTACAATGAG. The chain joins TRBV2 to TRBJ2-1; TRBD1 is a possible D gene (6 bases). The read ends 3 residues early relative to the CDR3; the germline J gene fills the gap. The CDR3 is 14 residues long. CDR1 and CDR2 from the germline V gene are SNHLY and FYNNEI. Trimming took off 10 bases at V and 1 base at J, with 14 bases between the two ends.

Turning to this clone: The observed sequence ends 3 residues before the CDR3 terminus, with the missing tail filled in from the germline J gene. This chain joins TRBV5-1 and TRBJ2-1; D remains ambiguous. Germline V gene lookup returns CDR1 SGHRS and CDR2 YFSETQ. This CDR3 spans 12 amino acids. The V gene lost 5 bases and the J gene lost 5 bases, with 8 bases spanning the gap. CDR3 sequence: CASRRVDNEQFF. The part of the CDR3 DNA that was read is TGCGCCAGCAGACGGGTCGACAATGAG.

This clone has a count of ten or more. The sequenced fragment ends 3 residues before the CDR3 boundary, so the rest is inferred from the germline J gene. V and J are TRBV19 and TRBJ1-2, with TRBD1 identical over 7 bases. The CDR3 runs 14 residues. Per the germline V gene, CDR1 is LNHDA and CDR2 is SQIVND (reference sequence). CDR3 protein: CASSILTGTKGYTF. The CDR3 bases that were read are TGTGCCAGTAGTATCTTGACAGGGACCAAAGGC.

A remark on this clone: The DNA ends 3 residues before the CDR3 does, and the rest of the CDR3 is filled in from the germline J gene. The chain carries TRBV7-2 and TRBJ2-4; no clear D gene. There are 12 residues in the CDR3. Germline V gives CDR1 SGHTA, CDR2 FQGNSA. The CDR3 DNA, read in part, is TGTGCCAGCAGCTTAGCCGGGTATGGT. It is translated as CASSLAGYG. The entire CDR3 reads CASSLAGYGQYF.

This clone was detected many times. Its ends do not fully match the called genes, so a read error is possible. The read ends 3 residues shy of where the CDR3 ends; the end is completed using the germline J gene. Additional DNA sequences in this sample encode the identical CDR3. V gene TRBV18 combines with J gene TRBJ2-3, with no clear D. The CDR3 totals 13 residues. In germline, CDR1 is KGHSH, CDR2 LQKENI. The covered CDR3 bases are TGTACCAGCTCACCTATTAGCACAGATACG. This translates into CTSSPISTDT. The full CDR3 is CTSSPISTDTQYF.

This clone was detected a few times. The CDR3 goes on 3 residues after the read ends, and that part is filled in from the germline J gene. The chain uses TRBV14 and TRBJ2-7, with D maybe TRBD2 (6 bases). The CDR3 spans 15 residues. The germline V gene encodes CDR1 SGHDN and CDR2 FVKESK. V dropped 4 bases and J dropped 6 bases, with 19 bases sitting between them. This CDR3 reads CASSLGDSGGSEQYF. The CDR3 bases that were read are TGTGCCAGCAGCCTCGGCGATAGCGGTGGATCCGAG.

Many counts were recorded for this clone. The read comes to an end 3 residues before the CDR3 does, leaving the germline J gene to fill in the end. V usage is TRBV19 and J usage is TRBJ2-7; TRBD1 matches 9 bases. The CDR3 covers 14 residues. V trimming: 3 bases; J trimming: 3 bases; junction bases outside the gene matches: 3. Germline CDR1 is LNHDA and CDR2 is SQIVND (reference sequence). The part of the CDR3 DNA that was read is TGTGCCAGTAGTATCGACAGGGGGATCTACGAG. Its protein is CASSIDRGIYE. The CDR3 in its entirety is CASSIDRGIYEQYF.

As for this clone: The read ends 3 residues before the CDR3 terminus; that terminus is restored from the germline J gene. This chain joins TRBV29-1 and TRBJ1-2; D unresolved. This CDR3 has 11 amino acids. The V and J ends lost 3 bases and 6 bases respectively, with 8 bases between them. The germline CDR1 and CDR2 sequences are SQVTM and ANQGSEA. This CDR3 is CSVEGSDGYTF. CDR3 DNA (partial): TGCAGCGTTGAGGGCAGTGATGGC.

This clone was recorded at least ten times. Sequencing ends 3 residues short of the CDR3 end; the germline J gene provides the rest. This chain uses TRBV19 with TRBJ2-2; 10 positions match TRBD1. Germline lookup yields CDR1 LNHDA and CDR2 SQIVND (reference sequence). Trimming took 4 bases from V and 6 from J; bases not matched to a gene: 8. This CDR3 is built from 16 residues. The sequenced part of the CDR3 DNA is TGTGCCAGTAGTACCCCGTCCGGGACAGGGGCCGGGGAG. It encodes CASSTPSGTGAGE. The CDR3 as a whole reads CASSTPSGTGAGELFF.

In this sample, this clone turned up many times. The read stops 3 residues short of the end of the CDR3; the missing end is completed from the germline J gene. The chain employs TRBV20-1 and TRBJ2-3; the D is unclear. This CDR3 comprises 15 residues. Germline-derived CDR1 and CDR2 are DFQATT and SNEGSKA (reference sequence). The V end lost 7 bases, the J end lost 1 base, and 18 bases lay between the germline ends. The chain's CDR3 is CSGSPATWGTDTQYF. CDR3 bases read: TGCAGTGGCAGCCCCGCGACATGGGGCACAGATACG.

This clone has a count of ten or more. The sequence runs out 3 residues before the end of the CDR3; the remainder is reconstructed from the germline J gene. The V gene is TRBV20-1, the J gene TRBJ2-1; TRBD2 aligns across 10 bases. Unmatched junction bases numbered 11, after V lost 4 bases and J lost 8 bases. CDR3 length equals 15 residues. Per germline, CDR1 DFQATT and CDR2 SNEGSKA (reference sequence). The CDR3 spells CSATILAGEKDEQFF. CDR3 bases read: TGCAGTGCTACCATTCTAGCGGGAGAAAAAGATGAG.

This clone was counted at least ten times. The read falls 3 residues short of the CDR3 end, and the missing part is taken from the germline J gene. This chain uses TRBV30 with TRBJ2-1, with D uncertain. V gave up 5 bases and J gave up 7 bases, with 15 bases separating them. CDR1 GTSNPN and CDR2 SVGIG come from the germline V gene (reference sequence). The length of the CDR3 is 13 residues. The CDR3 DNA, read in part, is TGTGCCTGGTCCGCGAATATTGTGAATGAG. Its translation is CAWSANIVNE. The full CDR3 protein is CAWSANIVNEQFF.

This clone was seen ten or more times. The read ends 3 residues early relative to the CDR3; the germline J gene fills the gap. The chain carries TRBV4-2 and TRBJ2-7, with 11 bases matching TRBD1. The junction had 4 bases not matched to a gene; V was cut back by 0 bases and J by 3 bases. The CDR3 is 16 amino acids. Germline V gene data show CDR1 as LGHNA and CDR2 as YNFKEQ. CDR3: CASSQESGTGGYEQYF. CDR3 DNA, as far as it was read: TGTGCCAGCAGCCAAGAATCCGGGACAGGGGGCTACGAG.

As concerns this clone: The DNA ends 3 residues before the CDR3 does, and the rest of the CDR3 is filled in from the germline J gene. The chain has TRBV2 and TRBJ2-2; D is possibly TRBD1 (5 bases). The CDR3 loop spans 14 amino acids. The germline V gene encodes CDR1 SNHLY and CDR2 FYNNEI. Trimming took 8 bases from V and 2 from J, leaving 12 bases between them. CDR3 bases read: TGTGCCAGCCAATGGCAGGGAAACACCGGGGAG. Translated, it gives CASQWQGNTGE. The complete CDR3 protein is CASQWQGNTGELFF.

This clone was detected ten times or more. The read comes to an end 3 residues before the CDR3 does, leaving the germline J gene to fill in the end. The chain links TRBV2 to TRBJ2-7; 12 bases line up with TRBD2. J lost 2 bases, V lost 9 bases, and 2 bases had no gene match. Germline V gives CDR1 SNHLY, CDR2 FYNNEI. The CDR3 length is 13 residues. The CDR3 loop is CARRLAGAYEQYF. CDR3 bases read: TGTGCCAGGCGACTAGCGGGAGCCTACGAG.

This clone was observed many times. The CDR3 goes on 3 residues after the read ends, and that part is filled in from the germline J gene. The V call is TRBV2, the J call TRBJ2-5; 11 bases map to TRBD1. V lost 8 bases, J lost 4 bases, and 9 bases stayed unmatched. Per the germline V gene, CDR1 is SNHLY and CDR2 is FYNNEI. The CDR3 is 15 amino acids. CDR3 DNA (partial): TGTGCCAGCCCCCGGGACAGGGGGGGCCGAGAGACC. It yields the protein CASPRDRGGRET. The whole CDR3 reads CASPRDRGGRETQYF. Complete variable domain (other parts from reference TRBV2 and TRBJ2-5): EPEVTQTPSHQVTQMGQEVILRCVPISNHLYFYWYRQILGQKVEFLVSFYNNEISEKSEIFDDQFSVERPDGSNFTLKIRSTKLEDSAMYFCASPRDRGGRETQYFGPGTRLLVL.

As for this clone: The sequence runs out 3 residues before the end of the CDR3; the remainder is reconstructed from the germline J gene. V gene TRBV7-8 combines with J gene TRBJ2-1; 11 bases are a match to TRBD2. In germline, CDR1 is SGHVS, CDR2 FQNEAQ. There are 17 residues in the CDR3. J gave up 0 bases and V 5 bases, and 6 bases lay outside the gene matches. The CDR3 loop is CASSHRTSGRSYNEQFF. The CDR3 DNA, read in part, is TGTGCCAGCAGCCACCGGACTAGCGGGCGCTCCTACAATGAG.